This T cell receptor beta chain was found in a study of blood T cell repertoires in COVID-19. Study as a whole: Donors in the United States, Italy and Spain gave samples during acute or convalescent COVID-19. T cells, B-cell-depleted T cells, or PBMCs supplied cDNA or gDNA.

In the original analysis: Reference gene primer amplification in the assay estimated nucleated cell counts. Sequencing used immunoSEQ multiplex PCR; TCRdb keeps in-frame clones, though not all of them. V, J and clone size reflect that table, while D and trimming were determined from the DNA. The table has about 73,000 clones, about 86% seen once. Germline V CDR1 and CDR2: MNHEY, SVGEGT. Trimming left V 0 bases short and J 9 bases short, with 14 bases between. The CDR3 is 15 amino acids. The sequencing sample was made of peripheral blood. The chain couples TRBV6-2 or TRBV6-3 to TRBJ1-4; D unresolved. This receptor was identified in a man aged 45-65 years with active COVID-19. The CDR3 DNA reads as TGTGCCAGCAGTTACTCTGGCACCGGCGGCCAAAAACTGTTTTTT. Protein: CASSYSGTGGQKLFF.